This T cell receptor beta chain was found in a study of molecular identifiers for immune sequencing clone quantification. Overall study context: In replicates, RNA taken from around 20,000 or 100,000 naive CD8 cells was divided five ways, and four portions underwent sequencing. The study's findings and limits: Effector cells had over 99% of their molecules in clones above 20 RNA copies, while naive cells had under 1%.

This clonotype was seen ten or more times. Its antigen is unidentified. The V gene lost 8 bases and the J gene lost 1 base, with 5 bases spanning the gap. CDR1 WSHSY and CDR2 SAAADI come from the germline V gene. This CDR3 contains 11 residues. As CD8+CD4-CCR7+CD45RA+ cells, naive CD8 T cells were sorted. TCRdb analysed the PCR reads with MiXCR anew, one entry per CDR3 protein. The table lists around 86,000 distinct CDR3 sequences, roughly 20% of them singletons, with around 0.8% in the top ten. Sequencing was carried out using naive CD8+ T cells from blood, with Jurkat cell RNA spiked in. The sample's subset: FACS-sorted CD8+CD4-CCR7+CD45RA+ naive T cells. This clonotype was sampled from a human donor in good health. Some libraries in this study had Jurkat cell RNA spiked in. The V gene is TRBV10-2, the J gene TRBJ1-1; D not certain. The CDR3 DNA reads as TGCGCCAGCGGGCCGAACACTGAAGCTTTCTTT. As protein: CASGPNTEAFF.